This T cell receptor beta chain comes out of a study of T cells in Graves' hyperthyroidism and ophthalmopathy. Amplification of TCR beta CDR3 regions used RNA as the template. The HTBI primer set was used in a first-round RT-PCR of the TCR CDR3. From the multiplex PCR reads, TCRdb called clonotypes with MiXCR, one entry per CDR3 protein. Here the sample spans under 350,000 distinct CDR3 sequences, approximately 18% being singletons. The diagnoses drew upon clinical symptoms, serum thyroxine and TRAb, thyroid ultrasound and orbital computed tomography. V lost 5 bases to trimming and J lost 2 bases; unmatched junction nucleotides: 6. The germline V gene has CDR1 LNHDA and CDR2 SQIVND (reference sequence). CDR3 length equals 16 residues.

The sequenced sample consisted of blood. This TCR was recovered from a woman in her forties or fifties with Graves' hyperthyroidism. This chain connects TRBV19 to TRBJ2-7, with 13 bases fitting TRBD2. The CDR3 nucleotides are TGTGCCAGTAGTTTTGGGACTAGCGGGACCCCCTACGAGCAGTACTTC. This sequence encodes CASSFGTSGTPYEQYF.